The rows below give T cell receptor beta chains drawn from one sample of a study of Ad26.COV2.S vaccination and SARS-CoV-2 variants. Using immunoSEQ multiplex PCR, the repertoire was profiled, and TCRdb retains in-frame clones only, with some absent. This sample has about 680,000 clones; more than 70% occur once, and the top ten carry roughly 1.5%. The sequenced sample was peripheral blood, obtained in a trial of Ad26.COV2.S vaccine versus placebo. The receptor set was obtained from a person between 18 and 60 years old who received the Ad26.COV2.S COVID-19 vaccine or a placebo. The CDR3 runs from the conserved cysteine through the conserved F or W. Fields, in order: D gene, clone size, J gene, V gene, CDR3 protein, CDR3 DNA. The D gene is left open where the match is weak. Clone size is stated in some rows and not others, as once, few, many or a class when expanded.

>.|.|TRBJ2-1|TRBV2
CASSLETGSYNEQFF
TGTGCCAGCAGCCTTGAGACAGGCTCCTACAATGAGCAGTTCTTC
>TRBD1|.|TRBJ2-2|TRBV4-3
CASSQDPGQGANTGELFF
TGCGCCAGCAGCCAAGACCCTGGACAGGGCGCGAACACCGGGGAGCTGTTTTTT
>.|.|TRBJ2-2|TRBV30
CASPGMRSANTGELFF
TGTGCTTCCCCCGGTATGCGGAGCGCGAACACCGGGGAGCTGTTTTTT
>.|.|TRBJ2-5|TRBV24-1
CATSDGGTQYF
TGTGCCACCAGTGACGGAGGGACCCAGTACTTC
>TRBD2|.|TRBJ2-4|TRBV11-2
CASSLGPLLAGLAKNIQYF
TGTGCCAGCAGCTTAGGCCCCTTACTAGCGGGGTTAGCCAAAAACATTCAGTACTTC
>.|.|TRBJ1-4|TRBV10-3
CAISGGGFDEKLFF
TGTGCCATCAGTGGCGGGGGGTTTGACGAAAAACTGTTTTTT
>.|.|TRBJ1-1|TRBV29-1
CSVVGVNEAFF
TGCAGCGTTGTCGGGGTGAATGAAGCTTTCTTT
>TRBD1|.|TRBJ1-1|TRBV15
CATSRVGQVGNTEAFF
TGTGCCACCAGCAGAGTTGGACAGGTGGGGAACACTGAAGCTTTCTTT
>.|many|TRBJ2-7|TRBV4-2
CASSYRASEDEQYF
TGTGCCAGCAGCTATCGGGCCTCGGAGGACGAGCAGTACTTC
>TRBD1|.|TRBJ2-7|TRBV5-1
CASSMTGGLSSYEQYF
TGCGCCAGCAGCATGACAGGGGGCCTCAGCTCCTACGAGCAGTACTTC
>TRBD2|.|TRBJ2-1|TRBV6-5
CASSYGPGGPAEQFF
TGTGCCAGCAGTTACGGACCGGGGGGGCCCGCTGAGCAGTTCTTC
>.|once|TRBJ2-3|TRBV7-9
CASSRRGELRYTDTQYF
TGTGCCAGCAGCCGCCGAGGGGAACTCCGGTATACAGATACGCAGTATTTT